The present entry profiles one T cell receptor beta chain with its context. Per the germline V gene, CDR1 is LNHDA and CDR2 is SQIVND (reference sequence). The CDR3 sequence is 14 residues long. V shed 10 bases and J 1 base; nucleotides not matched to a gene: 5. Clones were read by immunoSEQ multiplex PCR, and TCRdb kept only the in-frame ones, dropping some. Of thousands of clones in the sample, about 81% were seen once. This record belongs to a study of immune cell composition in non-small cell lung cancer. Study-wide context: Tumours were mainly lung adenocarcinoma or squamous cell carcinoma.

Normal lung was sampled as far from the tumour as possible, at least 3 cm. Material: non-adjacent lung tissue. The receptor's source is a human donor with non-small cell lung cancer. The rearrangement links TRBV19 to TRBJ2-2; 8 nucleotides line up with TRBD2. DNA of the CDR3: TGTGCCACCAAGAGCGGGAGGAACACCGGGGAGCTGTTTTTT. Residues: CATKSGRNTGELFF.